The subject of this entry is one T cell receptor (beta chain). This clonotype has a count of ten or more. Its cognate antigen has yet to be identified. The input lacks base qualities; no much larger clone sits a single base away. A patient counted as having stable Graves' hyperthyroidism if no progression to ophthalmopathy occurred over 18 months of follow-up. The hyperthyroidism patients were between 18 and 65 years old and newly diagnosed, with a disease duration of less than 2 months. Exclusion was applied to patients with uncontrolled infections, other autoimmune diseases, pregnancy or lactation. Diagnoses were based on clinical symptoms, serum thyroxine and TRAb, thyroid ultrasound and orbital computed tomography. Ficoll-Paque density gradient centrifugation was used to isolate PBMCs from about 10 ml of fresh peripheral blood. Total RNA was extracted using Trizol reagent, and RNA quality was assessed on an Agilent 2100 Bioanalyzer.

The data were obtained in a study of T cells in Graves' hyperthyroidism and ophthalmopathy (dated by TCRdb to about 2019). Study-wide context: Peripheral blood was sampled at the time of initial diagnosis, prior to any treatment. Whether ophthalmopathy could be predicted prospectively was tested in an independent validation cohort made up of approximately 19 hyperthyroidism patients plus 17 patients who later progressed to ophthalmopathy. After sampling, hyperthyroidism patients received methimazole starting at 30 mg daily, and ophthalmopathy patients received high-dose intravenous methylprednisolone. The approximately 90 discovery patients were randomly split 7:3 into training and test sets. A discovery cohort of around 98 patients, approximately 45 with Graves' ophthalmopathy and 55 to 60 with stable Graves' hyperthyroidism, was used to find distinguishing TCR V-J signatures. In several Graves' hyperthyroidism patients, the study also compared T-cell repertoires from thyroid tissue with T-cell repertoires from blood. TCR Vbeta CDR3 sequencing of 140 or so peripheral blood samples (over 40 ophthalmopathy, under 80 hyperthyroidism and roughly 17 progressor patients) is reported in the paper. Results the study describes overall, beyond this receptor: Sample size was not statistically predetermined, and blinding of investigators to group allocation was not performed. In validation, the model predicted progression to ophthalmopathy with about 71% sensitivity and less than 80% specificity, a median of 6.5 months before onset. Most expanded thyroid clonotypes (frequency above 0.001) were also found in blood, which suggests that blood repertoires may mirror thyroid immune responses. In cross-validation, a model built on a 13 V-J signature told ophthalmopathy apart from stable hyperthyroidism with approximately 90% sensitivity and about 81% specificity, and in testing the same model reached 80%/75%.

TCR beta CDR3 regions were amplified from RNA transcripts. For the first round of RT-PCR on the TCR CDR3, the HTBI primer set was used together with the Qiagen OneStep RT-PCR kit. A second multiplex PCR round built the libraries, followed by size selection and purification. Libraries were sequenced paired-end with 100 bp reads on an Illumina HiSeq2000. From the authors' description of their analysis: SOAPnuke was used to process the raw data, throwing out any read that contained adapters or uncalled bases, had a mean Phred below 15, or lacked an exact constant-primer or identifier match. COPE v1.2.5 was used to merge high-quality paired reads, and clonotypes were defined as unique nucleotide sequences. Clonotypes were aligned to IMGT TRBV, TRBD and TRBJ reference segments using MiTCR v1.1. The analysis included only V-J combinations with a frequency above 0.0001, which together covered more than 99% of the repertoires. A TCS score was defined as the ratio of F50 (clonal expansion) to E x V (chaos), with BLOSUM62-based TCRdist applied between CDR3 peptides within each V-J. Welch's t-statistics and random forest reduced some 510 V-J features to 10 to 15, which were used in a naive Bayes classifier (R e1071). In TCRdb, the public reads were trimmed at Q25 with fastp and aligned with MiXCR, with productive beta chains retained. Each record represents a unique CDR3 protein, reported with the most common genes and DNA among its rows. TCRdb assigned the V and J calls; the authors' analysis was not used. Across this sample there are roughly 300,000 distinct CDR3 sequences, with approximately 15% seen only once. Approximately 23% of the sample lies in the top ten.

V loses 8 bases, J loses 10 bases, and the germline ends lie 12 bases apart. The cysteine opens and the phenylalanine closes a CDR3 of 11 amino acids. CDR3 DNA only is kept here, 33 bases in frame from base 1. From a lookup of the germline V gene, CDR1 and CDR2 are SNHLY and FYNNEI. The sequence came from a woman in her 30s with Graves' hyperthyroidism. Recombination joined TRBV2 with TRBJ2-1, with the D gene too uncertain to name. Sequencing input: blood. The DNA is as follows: TGTGCCAGCGGTAGGGTGGGGGAGCAGTTCTTC. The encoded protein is CASGRVGEQFF.